Listed below are T cell receptor beta chains from one sample, sequenced in a study of blood T cell repertoires in COVID-19. The repertoire was sequenced with immunoSEQ multiplex PCR; TCRdb's copy has only in-frame clones and lacks some. The sample carries approximately 70,000 clones, 80% to 95% recorded once. Sequences were obtained from peripheral blood. Every receptor here comes from a human donor with active COVID-19. The donor label of this sample is uncertain. The CDR3 runs from the conserved cysteine through the conserved F or W. The D gene is left open where the match is weak.

TRBD2,TRBV11-3,TRBJ2-3,CASSLGTSGSHLTDTQYF
-,TRBV5-1,TRBJ2-3,CASSLGSGVEDTQYF
TRBD1,TRBV5-4,TRBJ2-5,CASSSGTGGGETQYF
TRBD2,TRBV7-3,TRBJ2-5,CASSLSGAQETQYF
-,TRBV12-3/TRBV12-4,TRBJ1-5,CASSTVSNQPQHF
-,TRBV4-3,TRBJ1-5,CASSQVWRGSNQPQHF
-,TRBV2,TRBJ1-5,CASSTIYSNQPQHF
TRBD1,TRBV28,TRBJ2-2,CASSLSKGGAPGELFF
TRBD2,TRBV5-1,TRBJ2-2,CASSEAPGLRGGELFF
-,TRBV5-1,TRBJ2-1,CASSDQTSSNEQFF
-,TRBV4-1,TRBJ1-1,CASSQVGGRWDEAFF
-,TRBV7-8,TRBJ2-1,CASSSGWSSYNEQFF
TRBD2,TRBV28,TRBJ2-1,CASLAGGYNEQFF
TRBD1,TRBV6-5,TRBJ2-7,CASSYGGQGVTYEQYF
-,TRBV6-5,TRBJ1-3,CASTNRGLGGNTIYF
TRBD2,TRBV5-6,TRBJ2-7,CASSLTSGSFYEQYF
-,TRBV4-3,TRBJ2-6,CASSHDRDISGANVLTF
TRBD2,TRBV19,TRBJ2-1,CASSIDGPGLSYNEQFF
-,TRBV28,TRBJ2-7,CASSPLSYEQYF
TRBD1,TRBV7-9,TRBJ2-5,CASSSTSGTGETQYF
-,TRBV10-3,TRBJ2-4,CAISESGSRYF
-,TRBV6-2/TRBV6-3,TRBJ1-5,CASSVGGGNQPQHF
TRBD2,TRBV24-1,TRBJ2-1,CATSERLAGVNEQFF